This is a list of T cell receptor beta chains from one sample in a study of blood T cell repertoires in COVID-19. The assay was immunoSEQ multiplex PCR, and TCRdb's table has in-frame clones only and misses some. The sample has 110,000 to 150,000 clones, about 86% seen once. Source material: peripheral blood. The receptors were sampled from a woman in her fifties or sixties with acute or convalescent COVID-19. The CDR3 runs from the conserved cysteine through the conserved F or W. The order of the fields is J gene, V gene, D gene, CDR3 length, clone size, CDR3 protein, CDR3 DNA. D genes are given only for firm matches. The size field is filled for only some rows; it gives once, few, many or a size class.

TRBJ2-7 TRBV18 TRBD1 14 few CASSTAGGNYEQYF TGTGCCAGCTCCACGGCAGGGGGTAACTACGAGCAGTACTTC
TRBJ2-3 TRBV11-2 TRBD2 13 . CASSGGGTDTQYF TGTGCCAGCAGCGGGGGGGGGACAGATACGCAGTATTTT
TRBJ2-1 TRBV7-9 . 13 few CASSLTAYNEQFF TGTGCCAGCAGCTTAACAGCCTACAATGAGCAGTTCTTC
TRBJ2-1 TRBV11-3 TRBD2 13 . CASRRTSVNEQFF TGTGCCAGCAGAAGGACTAGCGTTAATGAGCAGTTCTTC
TRBJ2-3 TRBV27 TRBD2 14 . CASNRAGGRDTQYF TGTGCCAGCAACCGAGCGGGGGGGCGAGATACGCAGTATTTT
TRBJ2-1 TRBV5-4 . 13 . CASSTGLGPEQFF TGTGCCAGCAGCACCGGACTCGGCCCTGAGCAGTTCTTC
TRBJ2-5 TRBV27 . 14 . CASSRAGARKTQYF TGTGCCAGCAGTCGGGCGGGCGCCAGGAAGACCCAGTACTTC
TRBJ2-7 TRBV27 TRBD1 15 . CASSEAGGRSYEQYF TGTGCCAGCAGTGAAGCAGGGGGCCGCTCCTACGAGCAGTACTTC
TRBJ2-5 TRBV19 TRBD1 14 . CASSASTGRETQYF TGTGCCAGTAGTGCCTCGACAGGGCGAGAGACCCAGTACTTC
TRBJ2-5 TRBV5-4 . 11 . CASSLQETQYF TGTGCCAGCAGCTTGCAGGAGACCCAGTACTTC
TRBJ1-2 TRBV7-9 TRBD1 16 . CASSPNPGQGGPGYTF TGTGCCAGCAGCCCTAATCCGGGACAGGGGGGCCCTGGCTACACCTTC